The T cell receptor (beta chain) described here comes from a study of blood T cell repertoires in COVID-19. Study information: T cells, B-cell-depleted T cells, or PBMCs provided the cDNA or gDNA that served as material.

In the original processing: Nucleated cell counts were estimated from reference gene primer amplification. The assay was immunoSEQ multiplex PCR, and TCRdb's table has in-frame clones only and misses some. D and trimming were read from the DNA, whereas the V and J calls and clone size are those reported in that table. The sample holds about 100,000 clones, almost 80% seen once. The CDR3 runs to 17 residues. The V end was cut by 1 base, the J end by 0 bases, with 16 bases between. Germline V gene data show CDR1 as SGHNT and CDR2 as YYREEE (reference sequence). The TCR originated in a woman aged 70-85 years with acute or convalescent COVID-19. The J gene is TRBJ1-2, the V gene TRBV5-4; a weak D match, TRBD1 (6 bases). Specimen: peripheral blood. CDR3 residues: CASSLRAGVAANYGYTF. The CDR3, as DNA: TGTGCCAGCAGCTTGAGGGCAGGGGTGGCAGCTAACTATGGCTACACCTTC.